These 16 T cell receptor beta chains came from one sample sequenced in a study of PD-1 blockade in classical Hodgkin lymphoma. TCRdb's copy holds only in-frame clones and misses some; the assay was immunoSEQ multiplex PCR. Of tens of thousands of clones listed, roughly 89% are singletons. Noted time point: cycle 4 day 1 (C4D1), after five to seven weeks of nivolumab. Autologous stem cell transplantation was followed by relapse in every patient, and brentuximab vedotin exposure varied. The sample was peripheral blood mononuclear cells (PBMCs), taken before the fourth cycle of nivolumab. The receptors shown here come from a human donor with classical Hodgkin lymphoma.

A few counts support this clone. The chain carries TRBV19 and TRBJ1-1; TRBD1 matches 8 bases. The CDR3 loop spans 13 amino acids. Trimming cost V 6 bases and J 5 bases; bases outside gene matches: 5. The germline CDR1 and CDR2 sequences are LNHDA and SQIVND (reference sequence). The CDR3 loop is CASSQGAGTEAFF. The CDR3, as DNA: TGTGCCAGTAGCCAGGGGGCAGGGACTGAAGCTTTCTTT.

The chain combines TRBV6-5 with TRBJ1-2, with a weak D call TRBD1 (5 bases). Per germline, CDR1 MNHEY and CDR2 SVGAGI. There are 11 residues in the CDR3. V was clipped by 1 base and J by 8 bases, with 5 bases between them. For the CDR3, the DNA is TGTGCCAGCAGTTACTGGGGGGGCTACACCTTC. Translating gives CASSYWGGYTF.

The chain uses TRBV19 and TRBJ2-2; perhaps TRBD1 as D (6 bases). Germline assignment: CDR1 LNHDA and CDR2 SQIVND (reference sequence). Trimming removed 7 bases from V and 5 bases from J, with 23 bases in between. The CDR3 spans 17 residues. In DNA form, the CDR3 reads TGTGCCAGTACCCACAGGAACACAGGGTGGGGAACCGGGGAGCTGTTTTTT. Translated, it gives CASTHRNTGWGTGELFF.

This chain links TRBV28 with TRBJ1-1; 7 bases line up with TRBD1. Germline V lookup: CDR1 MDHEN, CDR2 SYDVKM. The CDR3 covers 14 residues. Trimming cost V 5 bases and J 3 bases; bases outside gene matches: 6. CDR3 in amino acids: CASSPRGWDTEAFF. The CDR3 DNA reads TGTGCCAGCAGTCCCAGGGGGTGGGACACTGAAGCTTTCTTT.

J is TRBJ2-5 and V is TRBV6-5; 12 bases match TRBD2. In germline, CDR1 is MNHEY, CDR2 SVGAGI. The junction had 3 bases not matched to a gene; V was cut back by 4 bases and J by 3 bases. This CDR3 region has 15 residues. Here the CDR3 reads CASSSLAGGKETQYF. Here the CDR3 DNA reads TGTGCCAGCAGTTCCCTAGCGGGGGGGAAAGAGACCCAGTACTTC.

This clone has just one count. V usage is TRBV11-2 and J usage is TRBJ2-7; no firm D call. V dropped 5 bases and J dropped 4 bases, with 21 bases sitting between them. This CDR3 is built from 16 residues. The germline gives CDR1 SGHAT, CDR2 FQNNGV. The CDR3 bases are TGTGCCAGCAGCCGCCCACAAGTCCCCGTAGGGTACGAGCAGTACTTC. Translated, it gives CASSRPQVPVGYEQYF.

The CDR3 protein is CASSLSGGSYEQYF. CDR3 in DNA: TGCGCCAGCAGCTTGTCGGGGGGCTCCTACGAGCAGTACTTC. J is TRBJ2-7 and V is TRBV5-1, with 7 bases aligning to TRBD2. The CDR3 is made up of 14 amino acids. Germline-derived CDR1 and CDR2 are SGHRS and YFSETQ. The junction had 1 base not matched to a gene; V was cut back by 1 base and J by 0 bases.

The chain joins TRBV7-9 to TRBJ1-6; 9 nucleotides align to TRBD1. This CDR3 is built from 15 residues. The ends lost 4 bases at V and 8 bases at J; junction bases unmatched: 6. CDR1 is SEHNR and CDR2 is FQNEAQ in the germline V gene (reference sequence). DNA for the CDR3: TGTGCCAGCAGCTACGACAGGGGGTCCTATTCACCCCTCCACTTT. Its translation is CASSYDRGSYSPLHF.

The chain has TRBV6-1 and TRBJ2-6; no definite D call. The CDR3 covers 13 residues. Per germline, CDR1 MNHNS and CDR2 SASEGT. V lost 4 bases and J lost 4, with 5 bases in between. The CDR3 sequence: CASSGSGANVLTF. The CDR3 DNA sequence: TGTGCCAGCAGTGGCTCAGGGGCCAACGTCCTGACTTTC.

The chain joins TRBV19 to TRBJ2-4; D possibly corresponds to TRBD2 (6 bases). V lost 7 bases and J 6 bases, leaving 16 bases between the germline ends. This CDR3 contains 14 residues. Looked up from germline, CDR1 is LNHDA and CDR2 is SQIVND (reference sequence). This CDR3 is CASKGGLGGNIQYF. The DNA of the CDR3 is TGTGCCAGTAAAGGAGGGTTGGGGGGAAACATTCAGTACTTC. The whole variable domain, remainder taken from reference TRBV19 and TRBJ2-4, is DGGITQSPKYLFRKEGQNVTLSCEQNLNHDAMYWYRQDPGQGLRLIYYSQIVNDFQKGDIAEGYSVSREKKESFPLTVTSAQKNPTAFYLCASKGGLGGNIQYFGAGTRLSVL.

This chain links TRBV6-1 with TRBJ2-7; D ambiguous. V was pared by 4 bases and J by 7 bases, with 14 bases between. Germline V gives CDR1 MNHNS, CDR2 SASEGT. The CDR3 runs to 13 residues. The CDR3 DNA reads TGTGCCAGCAGTGTGAACGATTTGGGTGAGCAGTACTTC. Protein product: CASSVNDLGEQYF.

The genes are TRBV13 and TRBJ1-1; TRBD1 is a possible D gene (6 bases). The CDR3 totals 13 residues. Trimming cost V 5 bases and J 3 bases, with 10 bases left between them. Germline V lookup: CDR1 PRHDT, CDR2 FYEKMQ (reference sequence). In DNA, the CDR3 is TGTGCCAGCAGCCTCGAGGGGGACACTGAAGCTTTCTTT. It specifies CASSLEGDTEAFF. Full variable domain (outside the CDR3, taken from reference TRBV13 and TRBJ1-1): AAGVIQSPRHLIKEKRETATLKCYPIPRHDTVYWYQQGPGQDPQFLISFYEKMQSDKGSIPDRFSAQQFSDYHSELNMSSLELGDSALYFCASSLEGDTEAFFGQGTRLTVV.

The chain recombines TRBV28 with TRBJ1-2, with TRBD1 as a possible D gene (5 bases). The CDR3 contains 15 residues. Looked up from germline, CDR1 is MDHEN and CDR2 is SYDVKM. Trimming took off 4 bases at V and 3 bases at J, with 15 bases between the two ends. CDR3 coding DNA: TGTGCCAGCAGTTCCCCCGGGGGAGGGCACTATGGCTACACCTTC. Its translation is CASSSPGGGHYGYTF.

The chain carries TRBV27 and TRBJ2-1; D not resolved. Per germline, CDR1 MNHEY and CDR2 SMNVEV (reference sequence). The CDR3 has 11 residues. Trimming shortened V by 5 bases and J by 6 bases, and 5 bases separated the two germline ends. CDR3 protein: CASSDRNEQFF. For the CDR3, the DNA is TGTGCCAGCAGTGACCGCAATGAGCAGTTCTTC.

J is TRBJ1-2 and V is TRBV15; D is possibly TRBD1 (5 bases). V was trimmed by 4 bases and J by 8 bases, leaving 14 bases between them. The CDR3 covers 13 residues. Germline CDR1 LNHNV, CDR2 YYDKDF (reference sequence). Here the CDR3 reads CATSTTTGDGYTF. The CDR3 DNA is TGTGCCACCAGCACCACTACGGGGGACGGCTACACCTTC.

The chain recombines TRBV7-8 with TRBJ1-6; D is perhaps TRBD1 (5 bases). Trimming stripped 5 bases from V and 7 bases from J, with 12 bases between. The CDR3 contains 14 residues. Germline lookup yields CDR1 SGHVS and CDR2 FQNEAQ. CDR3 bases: TGTGCCAGCAGCCCTAGGGACGGAAATTCACCCCTCCACTTT. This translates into CASSPRDGNSPLHF.